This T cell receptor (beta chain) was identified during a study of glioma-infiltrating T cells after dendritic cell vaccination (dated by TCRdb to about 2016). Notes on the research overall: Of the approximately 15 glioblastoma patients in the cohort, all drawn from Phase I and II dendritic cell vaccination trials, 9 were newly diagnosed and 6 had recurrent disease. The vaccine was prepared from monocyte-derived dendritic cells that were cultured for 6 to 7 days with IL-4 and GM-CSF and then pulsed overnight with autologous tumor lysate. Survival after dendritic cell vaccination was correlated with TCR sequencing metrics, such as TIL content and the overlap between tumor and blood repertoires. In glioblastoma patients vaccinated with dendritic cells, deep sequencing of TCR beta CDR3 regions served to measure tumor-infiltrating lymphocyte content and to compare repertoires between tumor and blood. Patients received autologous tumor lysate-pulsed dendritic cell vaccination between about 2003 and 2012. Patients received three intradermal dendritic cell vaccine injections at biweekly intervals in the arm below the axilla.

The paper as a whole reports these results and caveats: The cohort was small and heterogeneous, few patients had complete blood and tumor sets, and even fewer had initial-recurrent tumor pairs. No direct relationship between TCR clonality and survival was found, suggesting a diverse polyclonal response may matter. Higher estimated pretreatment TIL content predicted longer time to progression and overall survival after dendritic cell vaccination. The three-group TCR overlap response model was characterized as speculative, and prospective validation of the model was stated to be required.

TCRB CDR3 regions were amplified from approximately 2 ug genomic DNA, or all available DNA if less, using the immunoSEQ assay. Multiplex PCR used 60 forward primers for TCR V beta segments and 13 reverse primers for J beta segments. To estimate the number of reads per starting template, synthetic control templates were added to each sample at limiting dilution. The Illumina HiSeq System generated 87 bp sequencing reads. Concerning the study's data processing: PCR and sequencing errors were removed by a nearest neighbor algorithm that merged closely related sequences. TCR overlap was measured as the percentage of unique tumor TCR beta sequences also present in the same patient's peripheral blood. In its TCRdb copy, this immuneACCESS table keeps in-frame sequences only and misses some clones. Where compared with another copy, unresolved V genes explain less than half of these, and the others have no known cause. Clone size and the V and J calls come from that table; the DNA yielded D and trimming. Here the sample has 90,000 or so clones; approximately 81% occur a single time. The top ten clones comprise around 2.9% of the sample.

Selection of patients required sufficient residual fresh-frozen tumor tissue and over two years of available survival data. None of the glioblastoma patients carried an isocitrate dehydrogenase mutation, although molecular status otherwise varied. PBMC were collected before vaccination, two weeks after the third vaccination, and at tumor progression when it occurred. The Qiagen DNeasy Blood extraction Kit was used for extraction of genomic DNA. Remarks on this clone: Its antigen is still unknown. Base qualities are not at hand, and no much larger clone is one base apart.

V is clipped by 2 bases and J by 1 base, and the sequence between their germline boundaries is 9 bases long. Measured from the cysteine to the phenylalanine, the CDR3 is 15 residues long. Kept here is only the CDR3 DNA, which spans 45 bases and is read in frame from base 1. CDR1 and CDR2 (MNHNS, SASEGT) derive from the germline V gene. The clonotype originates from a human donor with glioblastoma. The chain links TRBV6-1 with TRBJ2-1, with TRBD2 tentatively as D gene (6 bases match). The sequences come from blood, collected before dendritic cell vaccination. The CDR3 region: CASSEQAGSYNEQFF. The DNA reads TGTGCCAGCAGTGAACAGGCGGGGTCCTACAATGAGCAGTTCTTC.